Below, 6 T cell receptor beta chains from the same sample are listed, as sequenced in a study of monozygotic twins with inflammatory bowel disease. Reanalyzing the 5' RACE reads, TCRdb keeps one entry per CDR3 protein, without DNA. The ten most abundant clones cover less than 8% of a sample with some 160,000 distinct CDR3 sequences. Sequences were obtained from blood. These receptors all stem from a human donor with ulcerative colitis or Crohn's disease, or a healthy co-twin of an affected twin (not recorded which).

The V and J genes are TRBV4-2 and TRBJ2-5; the D call from TCRdb, TRBD2, cannot be confirmed without DNA. Germline V gene lookup returns CDR1 LGHNA and CDR2 YNFKEQ. The CDR3 is 16 amino acids. This CDR3 is CASSQGTSGDQETQYF.

The J gene is TRBJ1-1, the V gene TRBV30. The germline CDR1 and CDR2 sequences are GTSNPN and SVGIG (reference sequence). This CDR3 is 14 amino acids long. CDR3 residues: CAWSPGVVNTEAFF.

The rearrangement uses TRBV20-1 and TRBJ1-2; there is no DNA to check the TCRdb D call of TRBD1. CDR1 and CDR2 from the germline V gene are DFQATT and SNEGSKA (reference sequence). The CDR3 sequence is 14 residues long. CDR3 region: CSANDRGGNYGYTF.

This chain uses TRBV6-2 or TRBV6-3 with TRBJ1-5. In germline, CDR1 is MNHEY, CDR2 SVGEGT. The CDR3 covers 12 residues. CDR3 residues: CASTEGNQPQHF.

The rearrangement joins TRBV6-5 to TRBJ2-5; TCRdb designates TRBD1, a call that cannot be tested without DNA. Looked up from germline, CDR1 is MNHEY and CDR2 is SVGAGI. The CDR3 covers 15 residues. CDR3 in amino acids: CASSYRGGEQETQYF.

This CDR3 is CASSSLAGANTGELFF. The V call is TRBV5-6, the J call TRBJ2-2; the TCRdb D gene call, TRBD2, has no DNA to confirm it. This CDR3 region has 16 residues. Germline V gene sequence: CDR1 SGHDT, CDR2 YYEEEE.